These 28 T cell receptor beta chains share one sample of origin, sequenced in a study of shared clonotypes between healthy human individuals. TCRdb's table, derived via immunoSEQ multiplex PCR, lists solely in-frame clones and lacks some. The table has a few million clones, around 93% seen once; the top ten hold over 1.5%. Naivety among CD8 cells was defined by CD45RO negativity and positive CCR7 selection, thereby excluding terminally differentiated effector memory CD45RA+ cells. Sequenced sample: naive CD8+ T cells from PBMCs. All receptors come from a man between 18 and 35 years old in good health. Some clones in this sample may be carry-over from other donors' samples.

The CDR3 DNA is TGTGCCAGCCGGGGAATCACCTACAATGAGCAGTTCTTC. Amino acids: CASRGITYNEQFF. The rearrangement uses TRBV27 and TRBJ2-1; possible D gene TRBD2, 5 bases. The CDR3 is 13 amino acids. V dropped 8 bases and J dropped 2 bases, with 10 bases sitting between them. In germline, CDR1 is MNHEY, CDR2 SMNVEV (reference sequence).

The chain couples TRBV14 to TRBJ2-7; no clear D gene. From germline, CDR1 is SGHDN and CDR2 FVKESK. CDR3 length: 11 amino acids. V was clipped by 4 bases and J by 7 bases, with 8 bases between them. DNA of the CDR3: TGTGCCAGCAGCCTGTTTAGGGAGCAGTACTTC. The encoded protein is CASSLFREQYF.

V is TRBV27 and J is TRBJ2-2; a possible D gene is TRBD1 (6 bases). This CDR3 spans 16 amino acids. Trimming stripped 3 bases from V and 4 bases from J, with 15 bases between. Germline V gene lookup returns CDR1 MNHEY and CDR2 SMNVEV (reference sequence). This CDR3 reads CASSFDRWGATGELFF. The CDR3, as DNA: TGTGCCAGCAGTTTTGACAGGTGGGGTGCCACCGGGGAGCTGTTTTTT.

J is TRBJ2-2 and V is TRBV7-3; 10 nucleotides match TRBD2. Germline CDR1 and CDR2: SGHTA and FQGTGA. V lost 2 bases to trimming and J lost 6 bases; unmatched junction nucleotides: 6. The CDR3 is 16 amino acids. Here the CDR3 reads CASSLVTSGKAGELFF. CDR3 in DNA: TGTGCCAGCAGCTTAGTAACTAGCGGGAAGGCCGGGGAGCTGTTTTTT.

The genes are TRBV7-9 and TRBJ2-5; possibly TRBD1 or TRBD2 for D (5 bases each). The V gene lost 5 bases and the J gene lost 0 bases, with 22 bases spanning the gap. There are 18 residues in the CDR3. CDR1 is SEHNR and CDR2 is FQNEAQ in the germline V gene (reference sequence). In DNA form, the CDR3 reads TGTGCCAGCAGCCCCTCGATAGGGGACCCAAATTACCAAGAGACCCAGTACTTC. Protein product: CASSPSIGDPNYQETQYF. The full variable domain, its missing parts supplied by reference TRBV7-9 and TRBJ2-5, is DTGVSQNPRHKITKRGQNVTFRCDPISEHNRLYWYRQTLGQGPEFLTYFQNEAQLEKSRLLSDRFSAERPKGSFSTLEIQRTEQGDSAMYLCASSPSIGDPNYQETQYFGPGTRLLVL.

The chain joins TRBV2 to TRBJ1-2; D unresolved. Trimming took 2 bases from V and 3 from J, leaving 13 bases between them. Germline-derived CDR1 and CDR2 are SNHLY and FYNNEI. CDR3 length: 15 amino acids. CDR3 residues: CASSERSGKDYGYTF. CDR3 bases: TGTGCCAGCAGTGAACGGTCTGGGAAGGACTATGGCTACACCTTC.

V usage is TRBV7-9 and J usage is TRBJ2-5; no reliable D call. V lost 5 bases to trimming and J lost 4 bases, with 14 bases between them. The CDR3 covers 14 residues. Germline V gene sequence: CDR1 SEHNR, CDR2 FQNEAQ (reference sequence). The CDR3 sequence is CASSQPADSETQYF. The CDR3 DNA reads TGTGCCAGCAGCCAGCCAGCTGACTCAGAGACCCAGTACTTC.

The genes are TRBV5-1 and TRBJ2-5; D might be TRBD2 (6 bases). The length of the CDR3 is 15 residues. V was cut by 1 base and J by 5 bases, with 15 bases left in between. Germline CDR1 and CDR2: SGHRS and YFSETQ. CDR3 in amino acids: CASSLNGRRPETQYF. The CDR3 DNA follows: TGCGCCAGCAGCTTGAACGGGAGAAGGCCGGAGACCCAGTACTTC.

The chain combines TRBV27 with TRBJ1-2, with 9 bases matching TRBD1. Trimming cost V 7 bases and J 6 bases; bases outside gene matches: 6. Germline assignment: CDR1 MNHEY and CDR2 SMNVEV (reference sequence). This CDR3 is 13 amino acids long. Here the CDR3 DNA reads TGTGCCAGCACCCCCGGGACAGGGAATGGCTACACCTTC. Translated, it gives CASTPGTGNGYTF.

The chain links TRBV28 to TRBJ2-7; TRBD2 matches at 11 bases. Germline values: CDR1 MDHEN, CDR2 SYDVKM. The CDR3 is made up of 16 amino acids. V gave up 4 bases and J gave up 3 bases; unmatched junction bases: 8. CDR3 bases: TGTGCCAGCAGTTCAAAACTAGCGGGGGATTACTACGAGCAGTACTTC. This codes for CASSSKLAGDYYEQYF.

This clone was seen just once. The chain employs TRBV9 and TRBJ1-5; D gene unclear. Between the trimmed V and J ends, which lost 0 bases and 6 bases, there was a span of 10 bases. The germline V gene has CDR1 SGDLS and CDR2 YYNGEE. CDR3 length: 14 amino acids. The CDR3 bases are TGTGCCAGCAGCGTAGGAAACCGCGGTCAGCCCCAGCATTTT. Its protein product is CASSVGNRGQPQHF.

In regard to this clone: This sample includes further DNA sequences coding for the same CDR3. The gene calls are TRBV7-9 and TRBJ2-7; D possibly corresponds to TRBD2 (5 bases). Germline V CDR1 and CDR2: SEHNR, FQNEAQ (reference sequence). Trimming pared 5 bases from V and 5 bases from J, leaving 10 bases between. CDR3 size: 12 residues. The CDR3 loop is CASSPGGHEQYF. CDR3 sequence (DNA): TGTGCCAGCAGCCCCGGAGGACACGAGCAGTACTTC.

CDR3 residues: CASSWGKGTVDTGELFF. DNA of the CDR3: TGTGCCAGCAGCTGGGGGAAAGGGACAGTGGACACCGGGGAGCTGTTTTTT. The rearrangement uses TRBV7-2 and TRBJ2-2, with TRBD1 identical over 7 bases. Per the germline V gene, CDR1 is SGHTA and CDR2 is FQGNSA. V shed 4 bases and J 3 bases; nucleotides not matched to a gene: 11. The CDR3 runs 17 residues.

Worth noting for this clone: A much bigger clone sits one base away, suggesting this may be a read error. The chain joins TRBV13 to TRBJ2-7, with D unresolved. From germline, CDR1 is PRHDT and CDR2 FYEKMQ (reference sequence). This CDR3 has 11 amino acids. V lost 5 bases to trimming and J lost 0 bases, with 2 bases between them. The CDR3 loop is CASSPSYEQYF. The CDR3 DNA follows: TGTGCCAGCAGCCCCTCCTACGAGCAGTACTTC.

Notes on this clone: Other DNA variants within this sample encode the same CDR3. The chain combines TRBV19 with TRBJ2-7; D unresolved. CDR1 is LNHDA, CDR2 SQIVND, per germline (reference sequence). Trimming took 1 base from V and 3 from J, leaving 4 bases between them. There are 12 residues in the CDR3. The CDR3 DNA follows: TGTGCCAGTAGTATAGCCGGCTACGAGCAGTACTTC. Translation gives CASSIAGYEQYF.

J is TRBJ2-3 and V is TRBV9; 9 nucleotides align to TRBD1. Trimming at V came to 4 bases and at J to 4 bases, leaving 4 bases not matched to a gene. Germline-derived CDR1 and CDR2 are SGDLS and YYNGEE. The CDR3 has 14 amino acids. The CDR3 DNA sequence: TGTGCCAGCAGCCCCCGGGACAGGGCAGATACGCAGTATTTT. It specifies CASSPRDRADTQYF.

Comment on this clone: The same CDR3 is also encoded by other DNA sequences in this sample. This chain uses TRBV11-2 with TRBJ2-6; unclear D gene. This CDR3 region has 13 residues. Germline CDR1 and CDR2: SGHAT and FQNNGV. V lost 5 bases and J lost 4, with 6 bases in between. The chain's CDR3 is CASSPPGANVLTF. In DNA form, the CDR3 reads TGTGCCAGCAGCCCCCCCGGGGCCAACGTCCTGACTTTC.

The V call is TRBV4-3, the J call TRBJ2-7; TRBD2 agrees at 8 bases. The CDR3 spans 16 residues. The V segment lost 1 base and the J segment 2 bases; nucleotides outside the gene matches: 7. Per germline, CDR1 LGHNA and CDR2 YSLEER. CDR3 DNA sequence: TGCGCCAGCAGCCAAGCGGCAACTAGCGGAACCTACGAGCAGTACTTC. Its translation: CASSQAATSGTYEQYF.

The chain's CDR3 is CAGGGQPQHF. DNA for the CDR3: TGTGCCGGCGGGGGACAGCCCCAGCATTTT. The chain has TRBV28 and TRBJ1-5; D is perhaps TRBD1 (5 bases). The CDR3 contains 10 residues. Germline V gene lookup returns CDR1 MDHEN and CDR2 SYDVKM. V lost 11 bases and J lost 7, with 9 bases in between.

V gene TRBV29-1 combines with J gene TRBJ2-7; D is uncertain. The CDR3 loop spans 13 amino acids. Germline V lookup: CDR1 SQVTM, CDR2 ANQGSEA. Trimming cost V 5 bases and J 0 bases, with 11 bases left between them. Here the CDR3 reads CSVTPPGSYEQYF. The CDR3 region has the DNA TGCAGCGTTACCCCCCCAGGCTCCTACGAGCAGTACTTC.

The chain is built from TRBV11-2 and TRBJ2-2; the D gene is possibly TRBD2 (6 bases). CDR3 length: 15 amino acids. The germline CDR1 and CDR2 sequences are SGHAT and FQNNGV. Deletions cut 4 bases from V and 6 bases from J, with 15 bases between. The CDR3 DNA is TGTGCCAGCAGCTCGAGGACTATTAGTTCCGGGGAGCTGTTTTTT. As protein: CASSSRTISSGELFF. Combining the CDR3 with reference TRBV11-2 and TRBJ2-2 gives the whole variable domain EAGVAQSPRYKIIEKRQSVAFWCNPISGHATLYWYQQILGQGPKLLIQFQNNGVVDDSQLPKDRFSAERLKGVDSTLKIQPAKLEDSAVYLCASSSRTISSGELFFGEGSRLTVL.

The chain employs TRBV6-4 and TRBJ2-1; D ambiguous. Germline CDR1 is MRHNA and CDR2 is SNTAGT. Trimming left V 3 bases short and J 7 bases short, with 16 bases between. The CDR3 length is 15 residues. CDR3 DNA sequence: TGTGCCAGCAGTGAATCAAGGGCCACCCAAAATGAGCAGTTCTTC. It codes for CASSESRATQNEQFF.

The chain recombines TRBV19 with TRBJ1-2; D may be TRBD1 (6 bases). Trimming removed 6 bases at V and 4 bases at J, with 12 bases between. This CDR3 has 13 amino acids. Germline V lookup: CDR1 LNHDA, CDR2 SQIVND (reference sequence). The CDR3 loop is CASSDRSFYGYTF. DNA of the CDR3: TGTGCCAGTAGCGACAGGTCCTTCTATGGCTACACCTTC.

This CDR3 reads CASSPSSSKGTEAFF. The DNA for the CDR3 is TGCGCCAGCAGCCCGTCCAGTTCTAAGGGCACTGAAGCTTTCTTT. The chain carries TRBV4-3 and TRBJ1-1, with unresolved D. CDR1 and CDR2 (germline): LGHNA, YSLEER. The germline V and J ends were trimmed by 4 bases and 4 bases, with 16 bases remaining between them. This CDR3 contains 15 residues.

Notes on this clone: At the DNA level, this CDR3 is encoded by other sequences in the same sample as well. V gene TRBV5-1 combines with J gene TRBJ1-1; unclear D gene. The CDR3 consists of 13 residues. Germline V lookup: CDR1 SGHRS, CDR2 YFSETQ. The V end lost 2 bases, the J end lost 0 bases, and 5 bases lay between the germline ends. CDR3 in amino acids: CASSLNLNTEAFF. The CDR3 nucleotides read TGCGCCAGCAGCTTAAATCTGAACACTGAAGCTTTCTTT.

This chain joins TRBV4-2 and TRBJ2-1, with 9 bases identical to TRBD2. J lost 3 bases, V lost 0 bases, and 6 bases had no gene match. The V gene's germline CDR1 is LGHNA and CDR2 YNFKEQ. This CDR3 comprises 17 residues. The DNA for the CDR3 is TGTGCCAGCAGCCAAGAGTGTGAAGCGGGAGGCTACAATGAGCAGTTCTTC. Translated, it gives CASSQECEAGGYNEQFF.

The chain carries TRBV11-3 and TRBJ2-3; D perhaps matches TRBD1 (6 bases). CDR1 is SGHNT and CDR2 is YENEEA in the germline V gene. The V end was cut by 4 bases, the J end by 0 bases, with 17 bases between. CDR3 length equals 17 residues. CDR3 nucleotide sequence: TGTGCCAGCAGCTCTGACGGAGGACAGATTAGCACAGATACGCAGTATTTT. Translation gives CASSSDGGQISTDTQYF. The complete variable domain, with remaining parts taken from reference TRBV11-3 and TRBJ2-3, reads EAGVVQSPRYKIIEKKQPVAFWCNPISGHNTLYWYLQNLGQGPELLIRYENEEAVDDSQLPKDRFSAERLKGVDSTLKIQPAELGDSAVYLCASSSDGGQISTDTQYFGPGTRLTVL.

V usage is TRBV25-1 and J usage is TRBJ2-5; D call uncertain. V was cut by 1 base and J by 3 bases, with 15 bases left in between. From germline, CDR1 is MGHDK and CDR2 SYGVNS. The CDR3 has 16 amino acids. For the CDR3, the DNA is TGTGCCAGCAGTGAATTTCGCACTAAGGTGGAAGAGACCCAGTACTTC. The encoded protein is CASSEFRTKVEETQYF.